The rows below give T cell receptor beta chains drawn from one sample of a study of PD-L1 blockade in urothelial cancer. Method: immunoSEQ multiplex PCR; TCRdb's copy keeps in-frame clones and lacks some. This sample carries tens of thousands of clones, around nine tenths of them seen once, and the ten largest clones take approximately 7.6%. Sequenced here: PBMCs, sampled around atezolizumab (anti-PD-L1) treatment. These receptors originate from a man in his fifties or sixties with urothelial cancer. CDR3s include the opening cysteine and the closing phenylalanine or tryptophan. A D gene is named only where the DNA matches it firmly. Where a row states a size, it is once, few, many or the class of an expanded clone; other rows omit it.

clone size,J gene,D gene,V gene,CDR3 DNA,CDR3 protein
-,TRBJ2-2,-,TRBV12-5,TGTGCTAGTGGTTTGGTACTATTAACAGCCGGGATCGGGGAGCTGTTTTTT,CASGLVLLTAGIGELFF
few,TRBJ2-5,-,TRBV7-8,TGTGCCAGCAGCCCGGGGAGGCAACAAGAGACCCAGTACTTC,CASSPGRQQETQYF
-,TRBJ1-1,TRBD1,TRBV7-9,TGTGCCAGCAGCTTAGGACAGGGGGCGCAAGACACTGAAGCTTTCTTT,CASSLGQGAQDTEAFF
-,TRBJ1-5,TRBD1,TRBV6-5,TGTGCCAGCAGTCGACAGGGGCTTGGCAATCAGCCCCAGCATTTT,CASSRQGLGNQPQHF
-,TRBJ2-5,-,TRBV27,TGTGCCAGCAGTTTATCAGTTTCGAGTGGGAGGAAGGAGACCCAGTACTTC,CASSLSVSSGRKETQYF
-,TRBJ1-1,-,TRBV5-4,TGTGCCAGCAGCTTCGGGGTATATACTGAAGCTTTCTTT,CASSFGVYTEAFF
-,TRBJ1-2,TRBD1,TRBV7-9,TGTGCCAGCAGCACAGGGGGACGCTATGGCTACACCTTC,CASSTGGRYGYTF
-,TRBJ2-1,TRBD2,TRBV6-5,TGTGCCAGCAGTAAGAGCGGGGGGGGTTACAATGAGCAGTTCTTC,CASSKSGGGYNEQFF
-,TRBJ1-5,-,TRBV19,TGTGCCAGTAGTATCGGGGGGGGGAGCAATCAGCCCCAGCATTTT,CASSIGGGSNQPQHF
once,TRBJ1-6,TRBD1,TRBV6-5,TGTGCCAGCAGTTACGGGGACAGTAATTCACCCCTCCACTTT,CASSYGDSNSPLHF
once,TRBJ2-3,TRBD2,TRBV6-1,TGTGCCAGCAATCCAGCGGGGGGGCATCAAGATACGCAGTATTTT,CASNPAGGHQDTQYF
-,TRBJ2-1,TRBD1,TRBV5-8,TGTGCCAGCAGCTTGACAGGGGGCCCCTACAATGAGCAGTTCTTC,CASSLTGGPYNEQFF
-,TRBJ2-1,TRBD2,TRBV7-3,TGTGCCAGCAGTAGTAGCGGGGGGTTGTCCTACAATGAGCAGTTCTTC,CASSSSGGLSYNEQFF
-,TRBJ1-6,-,TRBV30,TGTGCCTGGAGTGTAGCCCCCGACGGGTGGGGCCCTAATTCACCCCTCCACTTT,CAWSVAPDGWGPNSPLHF
-,TRBJ1-1,-,TRBV7-2,TGTGCCAGCAGCTTAGCCCGCGGGGCCACTGAAGCTTTCTTT,CASSLARGATEAFF
-,TRBJ1-2,-,TRBV4-2,TGTGCCAGCAGCCAAGTAGACGGAGCTAACTATGGCTACACCTTC,CASSQVDGANYGYTF
-,TRBJ1-6,-,TRBV19,TGTGCCAGTAGAGCGGATTATACTAATTCACCCCTCCACTTT,CASRADYTNSPLHF
once,TRBJ2-2,TRBD1,TRBV11-3,TGTGCCAGCACCCTTCGTGCAGGGGGCACAAACACCGGGGAGCTGTTTTTT,CASTLRAGGTNTGELFF
few,TRBJ2-7,TRBD1,TRBV4-2,TGTGCCAGCAGCCCAACAGGGGGTGGGGGGGAGCAGTACTTC,CASSPTGGGGEQYF
-,TRBJ2-7,TRBD1,TRBV4-1,TGCGCCAGCAGCCAGTCCCTGCTTCGTGACAGGGTGTCCTACGAGCAGTACTTC,CASSQSLLRDRVSYEQYF
-,TRBJ2-4,-,TRBV6-6,TGTGCCAGCAGTATTTGGGCAGACATTCAGTACTTC,CASSIWADIQYF
-,TRBJ2-5,-,TRBV4-1,TGCGCCAGCAGCTTCCTCGGGACTTCGGGGGAGACCCAGTACTTC,CASSFLGTSGETQYF
-,TRBJ1-1,-,TRBV2,TGTGCCAGCAAGATGAACACGAACACTGAAGCTTTCTTT,CASKMNTNTEAFF
-,TRBJ2-1,TRBD2,TRBV5-1,TGCGCCAGCAGCTTGACTAGCGGGGGGGGCAATGAGCAGTTCTTC,CASSLTSGGGNEQFF
-,TRBJ1-2,-,TRBV27,TGTGCCAGCAGCCGAACGGGGAGGGGGGCATATGGCTACACCTTC,CASSRTGRGAYGYTF
-,TRBJ2-5,-,TRBV6-1,TGTGCCAGCAGTGAAGATGAGGGCGGTCTTGAGACCCAGTACTTC,CASSEDEGGLETQYF
-,TRBJ2-1,TRBD1,TRBV30,TGTGCCTGGAGTACCGGGACAGGGAGGGGTGAGCAGTTCTTC,CAWSTGTGRGEQFF
-,TRBJ1-2,TRBD1,TRBV7-3,TGTGCCAGCAGCCCCTCGGGCGGGACAGATTATGGCTACACCTTC,CASSPSGGTDYGYTF
-,TRBJ2-5,-,TRBV6-1,TGTGCCAGCAGTGCGACTTTCCAAGAGACCCAGTACTTC,CASSATFQETQYF
-,TRBJ1-5,-,TRBV7-2,TGTGCCAGCAGCATACAGGGAAATCAGCCCCAGCATTTT,CASSIQGNQPQHF
-,TRBJ2-1,-,TRBV18,TGTGCCAGCTCACCACCGTCTAGGAGGAATGAGCAGTTCTTC,CASSPPSRRNEQFF
-,TRBJ2-5,-,TRBV4-1,TGCGCCAGCAGCCAAGCGGGTTCGGAGACCCAGTACTTC,CASSQAGSETQYF
-,TRBJ2-3,-,TRBV6-5,TGTGCCAGCAGAACGGGTACTAGCACAGATACGCAGTATTTT,CASRTGTSTDTQYF